Each of the 14 T cell receptor beta chains below was sequenced from the same sample in a study of blood T cells in healthy people across ages. Sample-barcoded 5' priming and a J-beta primer mix drove a second PCR of 7 to 11 cycles. TCRdb independently ran MiXCR on the 5' RACE reads; one entry per CDR3 protein. The repertoire holds hundreds of thousands of distinct CDR3 sequences, with 32% as singletons. The sequencing input was blood. All receptors derive from a woman of 80 years or more in good health.

Notes on this clonotype: Possible read error: a much larger clone is one base away. This sequence joins TRBV25-1 and TRBJ2-5; D possibly corresponds to TRBD1 (5 bases). The CDR3 is made up of 13 amino acids. Germline CDR1 is MGHDK and CDR2 is SYGVNS. Trimming took off 6 bases at V and 11 bases at J, with 19 bases between the two ends. The CDR3 loop is CASRGDTGIRQYF. The CDR3 DNA is TGTGCCAGCAGAGGCGACACAGGCATCCGGCAGTACTTC.

The CDR3 nucleotides are TGTGCCAGCAGGAACCACAATGAGCAGTACTTC. Encoded protein: CASRNHNEQYF. The chain couples TRBV6-2 or TRBV6-3 to TRBJ2-1; no firm D call. The assigned J gene may be wrong: the sequence end matches TRBJ2-7 better. This CDR3 contains 11 residues. CDR1 and CDR2 from the germline V gene are MNHEY and SVGEGT.

This clonotype has a single count. A much larger clone lies a single base off, so this may be a read error. This sequence joins TRBV20-1 and TRBJ1-1; possibly TRBD1 for D (5 bases). V lost 3 bases to trimming and J lost 1 base, with 24 bases between them. The length of the CDR3 is 18 residues. The germline CDR1 and CDR2 sequences are DFQATT and SNEGSKA (reference sequence). DNA of the CDR3: TGCAGTGCTAGGGGGAGCCCGGGACGCCAACTGGGGAACACTGAAGCTTTCTTT. Its translation: CSARGSPGRQLGNTEAFF.

This clonotype was seen many times. The chain couples TRBV3-1 to TRBJ1-6; possible D gene TRBD1, 6 bases. Per germline, CDR1 LGHDT and CDR2 YNNKEL (reference sequence). V lost 4 bases and J 5 bases, leaving 18 bases between the germline ends. CDR3 length: 17 residues. The CDR3 nucleotides are TGTGCCAGCAGCCGAGTCCCGTTGACAGGAGATAATTCACCCCTCCACTTT. Translated, it gives CASSRVPLTGDNSPLHF. Together with reference TRBV3-1 and TRBJ1-6, the CDR3 gives the full variable domain: DTAVSQTPKYLVTQMGNDKSIKCEQNLGHDTMYWYKQDSKKFLKIMFSYNNKELIINETVPNRFSPKSPDKAHLNLHINSLELGDSAVYFCASSRVPLTGDNSPLHFGNGTRLTVT.

This clonotype has at least ten counts. This chain joins TRBV5-1 and TRBJ2-7; 9 nucleotides align to TRBD1. The CDR3 covers 14 residues. CDR1 SGHRS and CDR2 YFSETQ come from the germline V gene. After removal of 0 bases from V and 4 bases from J, the junction contained 2 bases not matched to a gene. This CDR3 is CASSLGDREYEQYF. The CDR3 DNA sequence: TGCGCCAGCAGCTTGGGGGACAGGGAGTACGAGCAGTACTTC.

This clonotype turned up a few times. The chain combines TRBV7-9 with TRBJ1-1, with D maybe TRBD1 (5 bases). Looked up from germline, CDR1 is SEHNR and CDR2 is FQNEAQ (reference sequence). The CDR3 is made up of 17 amino acids. Deletions cut 2 bases from V and 4 bases from J, with 20 bases between. The CDR3 reads CASSLLSSWGGGTEAFF. The CDR3 nucleotides read TGTGCCAGCAGCTTACTATCGTCCTGGGGTGGGGGCACTGAAGCTTTCTTT.

Points on this clonotype: Germline is not matched at one junction end, which may reflect a read error. The genes are TRBV3-1 and TRBJ2-7, with D hard to call. This CDR3 is 11 amino acids long. CDR1 is LGHDT and CDR2 is YNNKEL in the germline V gene (reference sequence). The CDR3 coding sequence is TGTGCCAGCAGCGGGGTGGGCGAGCGGTACTTC. Its protein product is CASSGVGERYF.

The V and J genes are TRBV10-3 and TRBJ1-1, with D perhaps matching TRBD1 (6 bases). The germline V gene has CDR1 ENHRY and CDR2 SYGVKD. The CDR3 runs 15 residues. V was pared by 4 bases and J by 2 bases, with 14 bases between. CDR3 in amino acids: CAISGGGAHNTEAFF. The CDR3 DNA reads as TGTGCCATCAGTGGGGGGGGGGCCCATAACACTGAAGCTTTCTTT.

Notes on this clonotype: This may come from a read error, since a much larger clone is one base off. The rearrangement uses TRBV30 and TRBJ2-1; no clear D. TRBJ2-7 explains the end of the DNA better; the J call may be wrong. This CDR3 is 11 amino acids long. CDR1 and CDR2 (germline): GTSNPN, SVGIG (reference sequence). The CDR3 nucleotides read TGTGCCTGGATACACCGCTACGAGCAGTACTTC. Its protein product is CAWIHRYEQYF.

This clonotype occurred a few times. Just one base apart from a much larger clone, this may be a read error. The genes are TRBV6-5 and TRBJ2-1, with 8 bases fitting TRBD2. The last part of the DNA fits TRBJ2-7 better; the J call may be wrong. The CDR3 sequence is 14 residues long. Germline V CDR1 and CDR2: MNHEY, SVGAGI. CDR3 nucleotides: TGTGCCAGCAGGGACCAGGGACTAGACAATGAGCAGTACTTC. Amino acid sequence: CASRDQGLDNEQYF.

This clonotype was recorded at least ten times. This chain connects TRBV7-9 to TRBJ1-6, with D perhaps TRBD1 (6 bases). CDR3 size: 14 residues. Germline CDR1 and CDR2: SEHNR and FQNEAQ (reference sequence). Trimming stripped 4 bases from V and 8 bases from J, with 12 bases between. For the CDR3, the DNA is TGTGCCAGCAGCTCCGGGACACTGGATTCACCCCTCCACTTT. This codes for CASSSGTLDSPLHF.

The chain carries TRBV5-1 and TRBJ2-6; D unresolved. The CDR3 runs 16 residues. V shed 3 bases and J shed 0 bases, with 10 bases lying between them. The germline V gene has CDR1 SGHRS and CDR2 YFSETQ. This CDR3 is CASSSLRSSGANVLTF. Written as DNA, the CDR3 is TGCGCCAGCAGCTCCCTTCGATCCTCTGGGGCCAACGTCCTGACTTTC.

This clonotype was detected ten times or more. The chain combines TRBV5-6 with TRBJ2-3, with 9 bases matching TRBD2. With V trimmed by 4 bases and J by 1 base, 10 bases remained unmatched. CDR3 size: 17 residues. Per germline, CDR1 SGHDT and CDR2 YYEEEE. DNA for the CDR3: TGTGCCAGCAGCGGGGCTAGCGGGGCCCCTCGCACAGATACGCAGTATTTT. Translating it yields CASSGASGAPRTDTQYF.

The sample holds many counts of this clonotype. In nucleotides, the CDR3 is TGTGCCAGCAGCCGCTTCGAGGGTCAGCCCCAGCATTTT. It encodes CASSRFEGQPQHF. The chain carries TRBV27 and TRBJ1-5; D not resolved. Germline lookup yields CDR1 MNHEY and CDR2 SMNVEV (reference sequence). The ends were cut back, 6 bases at V and 6 bases at J, with 12 bases in the middle. The CDR3 has 13 residues.